The clone carrying this T cell receptor (beta chain) was counted many times. The target antigen is unknown. This sample is part of a study of CD8+CD57+ T cells in acquired aplastic anemia. For the study at large: The DNA of sorted CD4+ and CD8+ cells averaged roughly 3 ug. Study findings and constraints: Patients and controls shared 25 to 30 CD8+ CDR3 sequences. Controls and patients did not differ significantly in CD8+ Simpson's diversity.

The V and J ends lost 2 bases and 5 bases, in that order; junction bases with no gene match: 5. The germline V gene has CDR1 KGHDR and CDR2 SFDVKD. The CDR3 length is 15 residues. Investigators profiled TCR beta VDJ and CDR3 from genomic DNA template. TCRdb reanalysed the reads using MiXCR and keeps one entry per CDR3 protein. This table has 150,000 to 200,000 distinct CDR3 sequences, 40% to 55% appearing once. Previously, flow cytometry had revealed CD8+CD57+ cell expansion in the patients chosen for sequencing. Each patient gave a blood sample that was collected before any therapy had been received.

The sequenced sample consisted of sorted CD4+, CD8+, or CD8+CD57+ T cells (not recorded which) from PBMCs. The clonotype was recovered from a human donor with aplastic anemia. The chain employs TRBV24-1 and TRBJ2-7; TRBD1 aligns across 10 bases. CDR3 protein: CATSDSTGGMDEQYF. In DNA form, the CDR3 reads TGTGCCACCAGTGATTCGACAGGGGGCATGGACGAGCAGTACTTC.